This T cell receptor beta chain was sequenced for a study of cytomegalovirus exposure and HLA in healthy donors (dated by TCRdb to the late 2010s). Regarding the complete study: An earlier analysis of roughly 570 of the donors reported over 250 Gb of sequence data and roughly 120 million unique TCR beta sequences obtained from around 190 million T cells. An early release that covered fewer than 800 HLA-typed donors contained around 330 gigabases of sequencing data and 75 million to 100 million unique TCR sequences. Among the approximately 400 genotyped donors, approximately 82% belonged to the genetic ancestry cluster associated with self-reported Caucasian donors. The aim of the study was to test whether cataloging public T cell receptors could identify signatures of past pathogen exposure. The T cell repertoires of about 700 subjects were profiled by immunosequencing and related to cytomegalovirus serostatus. Besides the first cohort of under 700 subjects, a separate validation cohort made up of roughly 120 different subjects was used. To predict cytomegalovirus infection status, the study brought together high-throughput TCR immunosequencing, statistical association of individual TCRs with disease status, and machine learning. In a later analysis, previously published TCR beta repertoires from several hundred donors were re-analyzed and high-resolution HLA genotyping was added so that TCR occurrence patterns could be studied. In the later analysis, no new phenotypic data were used to find candidate immune exposures; instead, reliance was placed on TCR beta sequences and their occurrence across donors. In an earlier analysis of more than 550 of the donors, high-throughput TCR beta sequencing was used to judge whether each TCR beta V gene segment behaved as functional or pseudogenic. Donor age, sex, ethnicity and CMV serostatus were compiled together with the repertoire data. Genome-wide SNP genotypes for about 65% of the 666 donors were used in a later genetic analysis, which treated that subset as a discovery cohort. Every discovery cohort repertoire had been produced on one sequencing platform. HLA typing included class I and class II loci at four-digit resolution. The number of typed donors differed by locus: roughly 629-640 for A, B, C, DRB1 and DQB1; 522 for DQA1; 606 for DPA1; and some 470 for DPB1. A few DR-DQ haplotypes were treated as single units for association and clustering because of strong linkage in the cohort. Among some 400 genotyped donors of the cohort, an average of roughly 230,000 unique TCR beta nucleotide sequences was sequenced per donor, of which roughly 18% were non-productive.

CDR1 and CDR2, looked up from the germline V gene (reference sequence), are SSHAT and FNYEAQ. For this chain, trimming is 3 bases at the V end and 11 bases at the J end, and the number of junction bases without a gene match is 12. The CDR3 starts with the cysteine, ends with the phenylalanine, and has 14 residues. Of the read, only the CDR3 DNA is kept; its 42 bases are in frame from base 1. The library relied on the immunoSEQ multiplex PCR assay. A mixture of 60 forward primers for TCR Vbeta segments and 13 reverse primers for TCR Jbeta segments was used in the multiplex PCR. Amplification of the CDR3 region of rearranged TCR beta genes was performed with a multiplex PCR assay on genomic DNA. On the Illumina HiSeq System, the amplified TCR beta libraries were sequenced as 87-base-pair reads. Per the original workflow: A later analysis tallied roughly 78 million unique TCR beta chains across the 666 repertoires, and roughly 11 million of those chains were shared by two or more donors. To remove PCR and sequencing errors, raw reads were error-corrected and collapsed into unique sequences using a nearest-neighbor algorithm that merged closely related sequences. To assign V, D and J gene segments, CDR3 sequences were aligned to IMGT reference sequences. For a sequence to be retained, a match of at least six nucleotides was required to both a V gene segment and a J gene segment. A rearrangement was called productive if the CDR3 had no stop codons and remained in frame with V and J, and every other rearrangement was called non-productive. Following IMGT convention, CDR3 was defined as the stretch from the second conserved V-encoded cysteine to the conserved J-encoded phenylalanine. The earlier analysis of about 640 of the donors excluded any sequence lacking an unambiguous match to a single V gene segment. In an earlier analysis of several hundred of the donors, a V segment was called functional when productive rearrangements were above 56.7%, and segregating when the standard deviation between donors exceeded 5%. A statistical classification framework was built to diagnose cytomegalovirus status from the catalog of TCR beta chain sequences. V and J gene assignment, in a later analysis, came from comparing TCR nucleotide sequences with IMGT/GENE-DB human TR gene sequences. In a later analysis, CDR3 sequences and most-parsimonious VDJ recombination scenarios were assigned using the TCRdist pipeline. A later analysis defined each TCR beta chain by its CDR3 amino acid sequence plus V-gene family, and excluded reads lacking a unique V-gene family. A later analysis removed several hundred highly shared, low-generation-probability nucleotide sequences to deal with suspected cross-contamination and a sequencing artifact. In a later analysis, a clonal expansion index was calculated for each public chain from normalized within-repertoire ranks of inferred template counts. In a later analysis, generation probabilities were computed using a VDJ recombination model fitted to out-of-frame rearrangements, and the results were checked against IGoR. In a later analysis, hypergeometric tests were used to score TCR-TCR, TCR-HLA and TCR-CMV co-occurrence, with a repertoire-size bias correction applied to TCR pairs. In a later analysis, false discovery rates were estimated by permuting HLA or CMV assignments 20 times. In a later analysis, co-occurring TCRs were grouped using DBSCAN, and TCRdist sequence similarity was added for clustering within HLA-allele-positive subsets. For co-occurrence clustering, repertoires with fewer than 30,000 or more than 120,000 public chains were excluded, along with roughly 5 repertoires with anomalous nucleotide sharing. Entries here come from immuneACCESS through TCRdb and include only in-frame sequences with V and J called. Some clones fail to appear in such tables; in the studies checked, an unresolved V gene covers under half of the shortfall, and the cause of the remainder is unknown. The D gene and trimming were derived from the DNA, and the V and J assignments and clone size from that table. This sample comprises roughly 200,000 clones, roughly 79% of them detected only once. The top ten constitute 1.5% to 2% of the sample.

The cohort comprised around 690 healthy bone marrow donors. All cohort members were sampled while nominally healthy, although unrecorded immune exposures were likely present. The donor was CMV seronegative and belonged to the group of over 300 seronegative cohort members. A peripheral blood sample was collected from each donor, and TCR beta sequencing was performed on peripheral blood mononuclear cells. Genomic DNA was extracted from the blood cell samples with the Qiagen DNeasy Blood Extraction Kit. This clone was counted only a few times. No cognate antigen has been identified for it. No base qualities exist here, and no much larger clone lies one base off it. Summary of the overall study and its limitations: In a later analysis, the rate of TCR association differed among HLA loci, with DRB1 alleles having the most associated TCRs and HLA-C alleles having the fewest. A later analysis associated 16,951 TCR beta sequences with specific HLA alleles at a false discovery rate of 0.05. The authors suggested that the approach could potentially be extended to other disease states and immunological phenotypes. The earlier analysis of some 560 of the donors excluded roughly 17 rarely observed V segments, including chromosome 9 orphons, because counts were too low. Three of the identified cytomegalovirus-associated TCR beta chains were confirmed in vitro to be specific for cytomegalovirus antigens. Cytomegalovirus status was reported to be diagnosed by the classifier with high specificity and sensitivity in both the original and validation cohorts. Assigning TCR associations to individual alleles was difficult when HLA alleles, especially DR and DQ, strongly co-occurred. According to a later analysis, parvovirus B19, influenza, CMV and Epstein-Barr virus appeared linked to several top co-occurrence clusters. While some public TCRs were present in many individuals, most TCR sequences turned up only very rarely across donors. This cohort had only TCR beta chains sequenced, and the lack of alpha or paired-chain data limited which features could be detected. Presence/absence analyses assumed roughly uniform sequencing depth across donors, an assumption that may not hold. Compared with equally common non-associated chains, HLA-associated TCR beta chains in a later analysis were more clonally expanded and had lower generation probabilities. A cluster of highly shared sequence variants was judged likely to be a technical artifact of the sequencing pipeline. Most CMV-associated TCR beta chains appeared to be HLA-restricted in a later analysis, and the HLA associations seemed to be driven largely by CMV exposure. Broadly in line with IMGT annotations, most TCR beta V segments showed up in productive rearrangements about 87% or about 30% of the time in an earlier analysis of 587 of the donors. Correlated functional status among segregating V segments might be attributable to linkage disequilibrium, but an unknown experimental factor could not be ruled out. The 87-base-pair reads could not distinguish some IMGT-functional V segments, including TRBV6-2 and TRBV6-3, so those segments were excluded. The study gave a list of 150 to 200 TCR beta chains associated with cytomegalovirus. According to a later genetic analysis, donors in an Asian-associated ancestry cluster had fewer N-insertions in productive TCRs than the approximately 630-donor mean. Because HLA typing was unavailable for some donors at each locus, only the typed subset was used in association tests. For the cohort, immune exposure information was limited to CMV serostatus. A further reported finding was that TCR beta sequences accurately predicted the HLA-A and HLA-B alleles for most subjects in the first cohort. A later genetic analysis associated a missense DCLRE1C variant with V-gene and J-gene trimming of TCR beta chains, and an independent cohort replicated the association.

The chain is made from TRBV7-7 and TRBJ2-5, with 7 bases aligning to TRBD1. This receptor was identified in a young man in good health and CMV-seronegative. The specimen sequenced was PBMCs. The CDR3 loop reads CASSLDRISTEQYF. In nucleotides, the sequence is TGTGCCAGCAGCTTGGACAGGATCTCTACGGAGCAGTACTTC.